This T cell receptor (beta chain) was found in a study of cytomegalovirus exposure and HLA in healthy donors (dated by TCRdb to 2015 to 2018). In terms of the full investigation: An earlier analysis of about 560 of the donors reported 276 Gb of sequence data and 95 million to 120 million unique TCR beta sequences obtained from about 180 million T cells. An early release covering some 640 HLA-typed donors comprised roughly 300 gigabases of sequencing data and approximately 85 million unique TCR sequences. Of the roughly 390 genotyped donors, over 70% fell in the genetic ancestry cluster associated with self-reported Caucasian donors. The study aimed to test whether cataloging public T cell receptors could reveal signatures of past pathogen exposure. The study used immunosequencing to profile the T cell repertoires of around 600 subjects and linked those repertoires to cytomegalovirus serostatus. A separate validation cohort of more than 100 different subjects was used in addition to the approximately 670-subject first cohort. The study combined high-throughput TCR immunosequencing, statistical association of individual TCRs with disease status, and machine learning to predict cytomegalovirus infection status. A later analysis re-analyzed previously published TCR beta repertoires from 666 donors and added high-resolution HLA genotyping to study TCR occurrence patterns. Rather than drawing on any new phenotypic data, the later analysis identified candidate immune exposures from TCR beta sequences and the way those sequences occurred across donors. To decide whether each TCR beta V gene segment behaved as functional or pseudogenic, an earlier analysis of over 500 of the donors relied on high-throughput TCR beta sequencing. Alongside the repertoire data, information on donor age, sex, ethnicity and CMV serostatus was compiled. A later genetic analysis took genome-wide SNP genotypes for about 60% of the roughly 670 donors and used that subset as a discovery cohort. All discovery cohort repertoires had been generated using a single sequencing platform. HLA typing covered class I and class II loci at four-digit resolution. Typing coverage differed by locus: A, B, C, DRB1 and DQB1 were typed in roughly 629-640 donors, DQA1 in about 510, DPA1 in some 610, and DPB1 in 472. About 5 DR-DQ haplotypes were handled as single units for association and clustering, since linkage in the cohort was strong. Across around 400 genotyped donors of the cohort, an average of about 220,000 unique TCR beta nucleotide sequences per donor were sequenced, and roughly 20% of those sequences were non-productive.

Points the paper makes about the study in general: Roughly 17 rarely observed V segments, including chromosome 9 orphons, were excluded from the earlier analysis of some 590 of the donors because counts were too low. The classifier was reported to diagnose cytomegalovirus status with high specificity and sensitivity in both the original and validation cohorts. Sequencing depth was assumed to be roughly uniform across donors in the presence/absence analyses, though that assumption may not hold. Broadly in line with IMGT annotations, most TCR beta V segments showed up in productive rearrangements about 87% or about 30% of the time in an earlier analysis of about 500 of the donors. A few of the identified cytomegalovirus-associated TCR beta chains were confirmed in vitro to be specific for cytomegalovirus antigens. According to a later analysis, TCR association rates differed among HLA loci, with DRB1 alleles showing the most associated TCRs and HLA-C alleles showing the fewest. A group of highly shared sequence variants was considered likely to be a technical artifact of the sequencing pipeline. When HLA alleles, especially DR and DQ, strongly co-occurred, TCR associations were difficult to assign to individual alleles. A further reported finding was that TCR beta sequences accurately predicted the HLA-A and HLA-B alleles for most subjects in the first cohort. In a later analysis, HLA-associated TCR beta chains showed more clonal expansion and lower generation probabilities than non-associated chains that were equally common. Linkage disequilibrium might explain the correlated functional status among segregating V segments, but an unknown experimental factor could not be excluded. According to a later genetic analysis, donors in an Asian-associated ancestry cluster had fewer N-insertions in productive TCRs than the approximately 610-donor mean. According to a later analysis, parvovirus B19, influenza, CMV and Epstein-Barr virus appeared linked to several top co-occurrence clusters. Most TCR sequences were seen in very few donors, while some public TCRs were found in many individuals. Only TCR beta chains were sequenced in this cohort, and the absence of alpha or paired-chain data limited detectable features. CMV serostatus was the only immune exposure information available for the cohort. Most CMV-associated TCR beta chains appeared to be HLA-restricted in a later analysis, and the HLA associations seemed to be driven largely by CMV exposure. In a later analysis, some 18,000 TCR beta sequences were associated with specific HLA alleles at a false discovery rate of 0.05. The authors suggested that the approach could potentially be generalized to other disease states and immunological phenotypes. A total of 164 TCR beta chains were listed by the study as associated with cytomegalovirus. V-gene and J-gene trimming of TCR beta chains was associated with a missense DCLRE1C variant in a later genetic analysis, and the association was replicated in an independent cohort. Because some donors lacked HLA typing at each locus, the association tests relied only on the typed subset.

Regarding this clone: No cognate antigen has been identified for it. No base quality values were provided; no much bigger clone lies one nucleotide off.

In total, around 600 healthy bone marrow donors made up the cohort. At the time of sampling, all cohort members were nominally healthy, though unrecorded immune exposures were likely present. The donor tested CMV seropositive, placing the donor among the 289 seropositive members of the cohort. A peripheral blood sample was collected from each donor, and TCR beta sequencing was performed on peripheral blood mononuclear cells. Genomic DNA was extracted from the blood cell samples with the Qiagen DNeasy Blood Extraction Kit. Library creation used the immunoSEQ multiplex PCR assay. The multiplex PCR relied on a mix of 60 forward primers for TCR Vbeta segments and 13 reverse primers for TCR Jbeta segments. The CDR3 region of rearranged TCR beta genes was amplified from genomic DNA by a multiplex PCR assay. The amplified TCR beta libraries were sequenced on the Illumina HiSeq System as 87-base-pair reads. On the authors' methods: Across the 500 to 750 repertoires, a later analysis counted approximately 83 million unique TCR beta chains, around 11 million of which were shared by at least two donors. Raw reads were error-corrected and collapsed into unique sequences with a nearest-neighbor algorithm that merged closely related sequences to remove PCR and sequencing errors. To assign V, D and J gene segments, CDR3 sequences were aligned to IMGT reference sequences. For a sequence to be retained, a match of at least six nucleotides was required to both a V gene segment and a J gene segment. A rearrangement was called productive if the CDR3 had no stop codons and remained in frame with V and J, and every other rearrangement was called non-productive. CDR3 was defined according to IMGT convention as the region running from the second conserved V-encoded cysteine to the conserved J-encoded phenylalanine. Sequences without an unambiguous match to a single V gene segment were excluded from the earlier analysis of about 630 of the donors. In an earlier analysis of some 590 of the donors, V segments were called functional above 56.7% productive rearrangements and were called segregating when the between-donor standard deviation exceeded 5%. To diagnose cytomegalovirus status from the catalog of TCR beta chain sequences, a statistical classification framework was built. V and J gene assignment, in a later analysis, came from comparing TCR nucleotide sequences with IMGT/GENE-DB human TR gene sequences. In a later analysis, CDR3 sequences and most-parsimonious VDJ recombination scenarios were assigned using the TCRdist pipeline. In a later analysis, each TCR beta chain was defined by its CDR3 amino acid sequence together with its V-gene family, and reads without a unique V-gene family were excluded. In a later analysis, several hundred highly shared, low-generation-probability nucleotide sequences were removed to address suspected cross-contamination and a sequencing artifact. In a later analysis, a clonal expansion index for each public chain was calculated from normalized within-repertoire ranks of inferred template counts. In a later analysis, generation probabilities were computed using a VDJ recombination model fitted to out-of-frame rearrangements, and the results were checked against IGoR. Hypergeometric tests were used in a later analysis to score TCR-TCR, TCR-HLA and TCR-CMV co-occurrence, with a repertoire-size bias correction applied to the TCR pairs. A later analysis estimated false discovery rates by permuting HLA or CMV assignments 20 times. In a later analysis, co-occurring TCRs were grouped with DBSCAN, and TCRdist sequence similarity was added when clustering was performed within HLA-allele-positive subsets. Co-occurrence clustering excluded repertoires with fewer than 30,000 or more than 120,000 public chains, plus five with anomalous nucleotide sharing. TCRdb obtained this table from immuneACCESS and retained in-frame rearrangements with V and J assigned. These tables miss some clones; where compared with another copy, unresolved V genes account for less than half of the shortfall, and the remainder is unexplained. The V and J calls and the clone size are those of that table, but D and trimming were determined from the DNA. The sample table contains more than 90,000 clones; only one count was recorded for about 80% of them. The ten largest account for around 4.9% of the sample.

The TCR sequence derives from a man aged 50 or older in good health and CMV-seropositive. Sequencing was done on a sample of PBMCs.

The CDR3 region has the sequence CSVGRQGAKETQYF. The DNA sequence is given as TGCAGCGTTGGGCGACAGGGGGCTAAAGAGACCCAGTACTTC. This receptor chain uses TRBV29-1 and TRBJ2-5; 10 bases in the middle match TRBD1. The CDR3, from cysteine to phenylalanine, totals 14 residues. Only the CDR3 DNA is retained, 42 bases long and in frame from the first base. As encoded in the germline V gene, CDR1 is SQVTM while CDR2 is ANQGSEA. V is pruned by 4 bases and J by 3 bases, leaving 5 bases of the junction without a gene match.